This T cell receptor beta chain was sequenced in a study of blood T cell repertoires in COVID-19. Across the study: Donors in the United States, Italy and Spain gave samples during acute or convalescent COVID-19. PBMCs, B-cell-depleted T cells, or T cells provided the cDNA or gDNA that made up the material.

CDR3 length equals 13 residues. Deletions cut 4 bases from V and 2 bases from J, with 9 bases between. Profiled with immunoSEQ multiplex PCR; TCRdb holds only in-frame clones, not every one. The table includes around 320,000 clones, roughly 87% detected once. V usage is TRBV23-1 and J usage is TRBJ2-7, with D maybe TRBD2 (6 bases). TRBV23-1 is noted as an ORF with a role that remains uncertain. Sequences were obtained from peripheral blood. This TCR came from a man aged 18 to 30 with active or convalescent COVID-19. For the CDR3, the DNA is TGCGCCAGCAGTCCATGGGAGGCCTACGAGCAGTACTTC. Its translation is CASSPWEAYEQYF.